Below are 14 T cell receptor beta chains sequenced from a single sample in a study of cytomegalovirus exposure and HLA in healthy donors. PCR primers comprised 60 Vbeta and 13 Jbeta primers. Clones were read by immunoSEQ multiplex PCR, and TCRdb kept only the in-frame ones, dropping some. This table has approximately 90,000 clones, roughly 80% appearing once. Sequencing was done on a sample of PBMCs. These receptors all stem from a middle-aged man in good health and CMV-seronegative.

Written as DNA, the CDR3 is TGCAGCGTGGGCCCGTCGGAGACCCAGTACTTC. Translating it yields CSVGPSETQYF. This chain uses TRBV29-1 with TRBJ2-5; D is ambiguous. V gave up 6 bases and J gave up 5 bases, with 10 bases separating them. The CDR3 totals 11 residues. Germline lookup yields CDR1 SQVTM and CDR2 ANQGSEA.

V is TRBV4-1 and J is TRBJ2-1, with D perhaps TRBD1 (6 bases). The CDR3 totals 15 residues. V lost 5 bases and J 2 bases, leaving 13 bases between the germline ends. Germline V gives CDR1 MGHRA, CDR2 YSYEKL. The CDR3: CASSVQGNAYNEQFF. The CDR3 bases are TGCGCCAGCAGCGTACAGGGTAATGCCTACAATGAGCAGTTCTTC.

This chain connects TRBV6-5 to TRBJ2-5; D gene uncertain. Trimming shortened V by 6 bases and J by 1 base, and 9 bases separated the two germline ends. CDR3 length: 13 amino acids. CDR1 and CDR2 from the germline V gene are MNHEY and SVGAGI. CDR3 sequence: CASRRQPQETQYF. The CDR3, as DNA: TGTGCCAGCAGGCGGCAGCCCCAAGAGACCCAGTACTTC.

The genes are TRBV2 and TRBJ2-7, with TRBD1 as a possible D gene (6 bases). Trimming removed 5 bases from V and 1 base from J, with 15 bases in between. The CDR3 totals 15 residues. The V gene's germline CDR1 is SNHLY and CDR2 FYNNEI. Here the CDR3 DNA reads TGTGCCAGCAGTTACGTCATCGGACAGTCCTACGAGCAGTACTTC. Protein product: CASSYVIGQSYEQYF.

The chain recombines TRBV4-1 with TRBJ2-3, with TRBD1 as a possible D gene (5 bases). CDR3 size: 15 residues. Germline CDR1 MGHRA, CDR2 YSYEKL. V was pared by 4 bases and J by 2 bases, with 13 bases between. In DNA, the CDR3 is TGCGCCAGCAGCCTAGGGCGACAGACCACAGATACGCAGTATTTT. This sequence encodes CASSLGRQTTDTQYF.

The J gene is TRBJ1-2, the V gene TRBV11-3; D perhaps matches TRBD1 (5 bases). Trimming left V 5 bases short and J 9 bases short, with 10 bases between. In germline, CDR1 is SGHNT, CDR2 YENEEA. This CDR3 is built from 11 residues. CDR3 residues: CASSAQGRYTF. CDR3 in DNA: TGTGCCAGCAGCGCCCAGGGTCGCTACACCTTC.

This sequence joins TRBV28 and TRBJ1-2; perhaps TRBD1 as D (6 bases). The V end lost 11 bases, the J end lost 4 bases, and 11 bases lay between the germline ends. The CDR3 is 11 amino acids. CDR1 and CDR2 (germline): MDHEN, SYDVKM. The CDR3 loop is CAVGARYGYTF. CDR3 sequence (DNA): TGTGCCGTGGGGGCCCGCTATGGCTACACCTTC.

The chain employs TRBV5-1 and TRBJ1-2, with TRBD1 matching 8 bases. The V segment lost 4 bases and the J segment 2 bases; nucleotides outside the gene matches: 7. This CDR3 has 15 amino acids. Germline V CDR1 and CDR2: SGHRS, YFSETQ. CDR3 DNA sequence: TGCGCCAGCAGCCCCGGACAGGGTCGAAACTATGGCTACACCTTC. As protein: CASSPGQGRNYGYTF.

The rearrangement links TRBV6-5 to TRBJ2-7; weak D call: TRBD1 (6 bases). The CDR3 has 15 residues. Germline V gene lookup returns CDR1 MNHEY and CDR2 SVGAGI. Trimming stripped 2 bases from V and 2 bases from J, with 13 bases between. The CDR3 protein is CASSYTRGLAYEQYF. The CDR3 region has the DNA TGTGCCAGCAGTTACACCAGGGGATTAGCCTACGAGCAGTACTTC.

The V gene is TRBV5-4, the J gene TRBJ1-6; D not certain. The V and J ends lost 2 bases and 9 bases respectively, with 12 bases between them. The CDR3 has 14 residues. The germline V gene encodes CDR1 SGHNT and CDR2 YYREEE (reference sequence). CDR3 coding DNA: TGTGCCAGCAGCTTCGTCTCCACGGGTTCACCCCTCCACTTT. Protein sequence: CASSFVSTGSPLHF.

This clone was seen a handful of times. This chain connects TRBV5-8 to TRBJ1-1; TRBD1 aligns across 9 bases. J was trimmed by 0 bases and V by 6 bases; bases with no gene match: 6. The CDR3 consists of 15 residues. Germline V gene sequence: CDR1 SGHTS, CDR2 YDEGEE. In nucleotides, the CDR3 is TGTGCCAGCACCCGGGACAGGGCCATGAACACTGAAGCTTTCTTT. Translating gives CASTRDRAMNTEAFF. Based on the CDR3 plus reference TRBV5-8 and TRBJ1-1, the full variable domain is EAGVTQSPTHLIKTRGQQATLRCSPISGHTSVYWYQQALGLGLQFLLWYDEGEERNRGNFPPRFSGRQFPNYSSELNVNALELEDSALYLCASTRDRAMNTEAFFGQGTRLTVV.

The chain uses TRBV6-5 and TRBJ1-1; tentatively, D is TRBD1 (6 bases). Trimming stripped 8 bases from V and 5 bases from J, with 15 bases between. The CDR3 consists of 13 residues. In germline, CDR1 is MNHEY, CDR2 SVGAGI. CDR3 bases: TGTGCCAGCCTGACAGGAGGTGGGACTGAAGCTTTCTTT. This translates into CASLTGGGTEAFF.

The CDR3 spells CASSEQGSESPLHF. In DNA, the CDR3 is TGTGCCAGCAGTGAACAGGGATCGGAATCACCCCTCCACTTT. The gene calls are TRBV6-1 and TRBJ1-6, with D possibly TRBD1 on 5 matching bases. The germline gives CDR1 MNHNS, CDR2 SASEGT. This CDR3 spans 14 amino acids. V was shortened by 2 bases and J by 10 bases, with 12 bases between the two germline ends.

J is TRBJ1-5 and V is TRBV6-5; 7 nucleotides agree with TRBD1. Trimming at V came to 6 bases and at J to 4 bases, leaving 9 bases not matched to a gene. The length of the CDR3 is 15 residues. Germline CDR1 is MNHEY and CDR2 is SVGAGI. The CDR3 sequence is CASSPRQGGNQPQHF. CDR3 DNA sequence: TGTGCCAGCAGCCCTCGGCAGGGGGGAAATCAGCCCCAGCATTTT.